The 5 T cell receptor beta chains reported below all come from one sample, sequenced in a study of blood T cell repertoires in COVID-19. Libraries were prepared by immunoSEQ multiplex PCR; TCRdb keeps only in-frame clonotypes and omits some of them. The data hold roughly 57,000 clones, with approximately 88% observed a single time. The sample comprised peripheral blood. These receptors were obtained from a human donor in a cohort sampled during active COVID-19.

The J gene is TRBJ1-1, the V gene TRBV5-4, with D uncertain. Germline lookup yields CDR1 SGHNT and CDR2 YYREEE (reference sequence). This CDR3 spans 16 amino acids. Between the trimmed V and J ends, which lost 1 base and 1 base, there was a span of 14 bases. CDR3 in amino acids: CASSLTVSRRNTEAFF. In DNA form, the CDR3 reads TGTGCCAGCAGCTTGACGGTCTCTAGGAGGAACACTGAAGCTTTCTTT.

This clone has a handful of counts. The V gene is TRBV2, the J gene TRBJ1-6; no clear D gene. In germline, CDR1 is SNHLY, CDR2 FYNNEI. The V end was cut by 0 bases, the J end by 14 bases, with 14 bases between. The CDR3 contains 14 residues. CDR3 nucleotide sequence: TGTGCCAGCAGTGAAGCGAGAGCCTTCTCATCCCTCCACTTT. Amino acid sequence: CASSEARAFSSLHF.

The rearrangement joins TRBV4-1 to TRBJ2-7; D is possibly TRBD1 (6 bases). V shed 3 bases and J shed 11 bases, with 14 bases lying between them. CDR3 length equals 12 residues. The germline V gene encodes CDR1 MGHRA and CDR2 YSYEKL. This CDR3 reads CASSQGSGDKYF. The CDR3 region has the DNA TGCGCCAGCAGCCAGGGGTCAGGGGATAAGTACTTC.

The CDR3, as DNA: TGCGCCAGCAGCCGAACAGATTCCTACGAGCAGTACTTC. It translates to CASSRTDSYEQYF. V gene TRBV4-3 combines with J gene TRBJ2-7; D gene uncertain. Between the trimmed V and J ends, which lost 4 bases and 1 base, there was a span of 8 bases. The CDR3 spans 13 residues. CDR1 LGHNA and CDR2 YSLEER come from the germline V gene.

The rearrangement links TRBV29-1 to TRBJ2-1, with 8 positions matching TRBD2. Germline V gene sequence: CDR1 SQVTM, CDR2 ANQGSEA. This CDR3 comprises 19 residues. V was pared by 4 bases and J by 0 bases, with 17 bases of the junction left unmatched. CDR3 in amino acids: CSVAGRGGGRRSSYNEQFF. The CDR3 region has the DNA TGCAGCGTTGCAGGAAGGGGCGGGGGGCGCCGAAGCTCCTACAATGAGCAGTTCTTC.